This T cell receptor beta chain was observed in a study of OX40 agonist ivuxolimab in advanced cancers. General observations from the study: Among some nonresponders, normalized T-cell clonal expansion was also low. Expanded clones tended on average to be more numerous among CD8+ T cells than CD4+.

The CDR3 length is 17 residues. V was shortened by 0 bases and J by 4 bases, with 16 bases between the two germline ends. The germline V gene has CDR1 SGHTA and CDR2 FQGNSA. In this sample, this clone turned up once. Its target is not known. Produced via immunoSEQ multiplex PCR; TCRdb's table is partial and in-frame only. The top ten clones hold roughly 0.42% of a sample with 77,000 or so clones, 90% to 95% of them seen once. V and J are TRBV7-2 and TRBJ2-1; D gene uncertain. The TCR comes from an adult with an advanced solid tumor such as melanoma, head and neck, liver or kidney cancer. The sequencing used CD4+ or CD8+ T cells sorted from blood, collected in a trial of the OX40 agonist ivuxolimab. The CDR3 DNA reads TGTGCCAGCAGCTTAGCGGTGGGCACCCCACCATACAATGAGCAGTTCTTC. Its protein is CASSLAVGTPPYNEQFF. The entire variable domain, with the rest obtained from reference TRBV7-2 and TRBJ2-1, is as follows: GAGVSQSPSNKVTEKGKDVELRCDPISGHTALYWYRQSLGQGLEFLIYFQGNSAPDKSGLPSDRFSAERTGGSVSTLTIQRTQQEDSAVYLCASSLAVGTPPYNEQFFGPGTRLTVL.